These T cell receptor beta chains were read from a single sample in a study of T-cell reconstitution after alpha-beta-depleted transplantation in children. Each CDR3 protein is one row after TCRdb ran MiXCR on the PCR reads. The data show some 590,000 distinct CDR3 sequences, with over 9.5% seen just once and 4% to 5% held by the top ten. Sequences were derived from PBMCs from the stem cell graft donor, sampled from the stem cell graft. The source is a human donor who donated a stem cell graft to a child with acute myeloid leukemia. Both conserved end residues are trimmed from each CDR3.

TRBV6-2/TRBV6-3,13,TRBJ2-3,ASSFGTESTDTQY
TRBV5-1,14,TRBJ2-3,ASSLRRRERTDTQY
TRBV7-3,10,TRBJ2-2,ASTSSPGELF
TRBV5-1,12,TRBJ2-3,ASSLEGRADTQY
TRBV9,14,TRBJ2-1,ASSAQGLAGVDEQF
TRBV30,10,TRBJ1-2,AWSGISSGYT
TRBV6-2/TRBV6-3,12,TRBJ2-1,ASSYRGWMNEQF
TRBV6-1,16,TRBJ1-5,ASSEKAEQGINNQPQH
TRBV3-1,14,TRBJ2-2,ASSQLAGGPAGELF
TRBV2,10,TRBJ2-7,ASKAESYEQY
TRBV29-1,10,TRBJ2-1,STGLARNEQF
TRBV20-1,10,TRBJ1-6,SASQGQSPLH
TRBV20-1,12,TRBJ2-1,SARWRTFYNEQF
TRBV12-3/TRBV12-4,9,TRBJ2-3,ASAIQGTQY
TRBV12-3/TRBV12-4,10,TRBJ2-1,ASSFHWEKQF
TRBV6-5,13,TRBJ2-7,ASSSVRRGDYEQY
TRBV5-1,9,TRBJ2-1,ASSPTYEQF
TRBV5-6,16,TRBJ2-7,ASISLVGLAASSYEQY
TRBV5-1,11,TRBJ2-7,ASSLTPGREQY
TRBV28,11,TRBJ2-7,ASSLQGVGEQY
TRBV7-6,13,TRBJ2-6,ASSERTAGANVLT
TRBV7-2,14,TRBJ1-1,ASSQGPLTGLTEAF
TRBV5-1,13,TRBJ2-1,ASSSLAGRYNEQF
TRBV20-1,12,TRBJ2-3,SSRAGVILDTQY
TRBV6-2/TRBV6-3,15,TRBJ2-5,ASSHFTLDRVTETQY
TRBV19,10,TRBJ1-2,ASTDSLYGYT
TRBV28,14,TRBJ2-2,ASRGTSGMNTGELF
TRBV12-3/TRBV12-4,16,TRBJ2-5,ASTLNGLAGVPEETQY
TRBV10-3,11,TRBJ2-7,GIRGGSNYEQY
TRBV12-3/TRBV12-4,11,TRBJ2-7,ASSNSGGYEQY
TRBV28,13,TRBJ2-7,ASSLKGLATYEQY
TRBV4-3,14,TRBJ2-1,ASSQDSAIAYNEQF